Listed here are 23 T cell receptor beta chains from one sample, sequenced in a study of blood T cell repertoires in COVID-19. Here immunoSEQ multiplex PCR was the method, and the copy in TCRdb shows in-frame clones only, minus some. The table records 85,000 to 100,000 clones, roughly 77% of them present only once. The sequenced sample consisted of peripheral blood. The receptors were sampled from a human donor in a cohort sampled during active COVID-19.

This clone has more than one count but fewer than ten. V usage is TRBV11-2 and J usage is TRBJ2-5, with 13 bases lining up with TRBD2. The germline V gene has CDR1 SGHAT and CDR2 FQNNGV. With V trimmed by 1 base and J by 4 bases, 0 bases remained unmatched. The CDR3 loop spans 15 amino acids. CDR3 bases: TGTGCCAGCAGCTTAGGACTAGCGGGAGGAGAGACCCAGTACTTC. Residues: CASSLGLAGGETQYF.

A few counts support this clone. This chain joins TRBV27 and TRBJ1-1; TRBD1 agrees at 7 bases. Germline V CDR1 and CDR2: MNHEY, SMNVEV (reference sequence). The V gene end was trimmed by 5 bases and the J gene end by 0 bases; junction bases not matched to a gene: 9. The CDR3 runs to 16 residues. The CDR3 nucleotides are TGTGCCAGCAGTCTCCGGGGACAGCTGATGAACACTGAAGCTTTCTTT. Translating it yields CASSLRGQLMNTEAFF.

The chain has TRBV2 and TRBJ1-5; D is uncertain. Trimming removed 4 bases at V and 11 bases at J, with 15 bases between. The CDR3 is made up of 13 amino acids. Germline-derived CDR1 and CDR2 are SNHLY and FYNNEI. The CDR3: CASSVTVPEAQHF. CDR3 DNA sequence: TGTGCCAGCAGTGTGACGGTCCCCGAGGCCCAGCATTTT.

J is TRBJ2-7 and V is TRBV14; D not resolved. This CDR3 region has 13 residues. The V end lost 0 bases, the J end lost 3 bases, and 6 bases lay between the germline ends. Germline CDR1 SGHDN, CDR2 FVKESK. CDR3: CASSQDVDYEQYF. In DNA form, the CDR3 reads TGTGCCAGCAGCCAAGATGTAGACTACGAGCAGTACTTC.

V is TRBV5-4 and J is TRBJ1-4, with TRBD1 matching over 8 bases. Per the germline V gene, CDR1 is SGHNT and CDR2 is YYREEE (reference sequence). Germline trimming cut 3 bases from V and 1 base from J; bases unmatched to any gene: 11. The CDR3 has 18 residues. CDR3: CASSSDRVGVGTNEKLFF. In DNA form, the CDR3 reads TGTGCCAGCAGCTCGGACAGGGTCGGGGTTGGAACTAATGAAAAACTGTTTTTT.

Here the CDR3 reads CASMVRGYNEQFF. The CDR3 DNA reads TGTGCCAGCATGGTCCGCGGGTACAATGAGCAGTTCTTC. This sequence joins TRBV28 and TRBJ2-1; D might be TRBD2 (5 bases). Germline assignment: CDR1 MDHEN and CDR2 SYDVKM. Trimming shortened V by 7 bases and J by 4 bases, and 11 bases separated the two germline ends. The CDR3 totals 13 residues.

The chain combines TRBV19 with TRBJ2-3, with D possibly TRBD1 on 6 matching bases. The germline CDR1 and CDR2 sequences are LNHDA and SQIVND (reference sequence). Trimming cost V 3 bases and J 4 bases, with 8 bases left between them. This CDR3 is 13 amino acids long. CDR3 sequence reads: CASSIRGPDTQYF. For the CDR3, the DNA is TGTGCCAGTAGTATCAGGGGCCCAGATACGCAGTATTTT.

The V and J genes are TRBV23-1 and TRBJ1-4; 11 bases are shared with TRBD1. TRBV23-1 is identified as an open reading frame with a role that is uncertain. The CDR3 is made up of 16 amino acids. Germline trimming cut 0 bases from V and 8 bases from J; bases unmatched to any gene: 5. CDR3 DNA: TGCGCCAGCAGTCAATCGGGGGACAGGGGGAACGAAAAACTGTTTTTT. Translating gives CASSQSGDRGNEKLFF.

The gene calls are TRBV3-1 (or the pseudogene TRBV3-2) and TRBJ2-6; weak D call: TRBD2 (6 bases). The CDR3 consists of 15 residues. Trimming cost V 5 bases and J 1 base, with 9 bases left between them. Germline CDR1 and CDR2: LGHDT and YNNKEL (reference sequence). CDR3 loop: CASSSGGSGANVLTF. In DNA form, the CDR3 reads TGTGCCAGCAGCTCTGGGGGGTCTGGGGCCAACGTCCTGACTTTC.

The rearrangement joins TRBV11-3 to TRBJ2-7; 12 bases fit TRBD2. Looked up from germline, CDR1 is SGHNT and CDR2 is YENEEA. J was trimmed by 9 bases and V by 0 bases; bases with no gene match: 6. This CDR3 region has 15 residues. CDR3 nucleotides: TGTGCCAGCAGCTTAGACGCGACTAGCGGGAGTGTGCAGTACTTC. Protein: CASSLDATSGSVQYF.

J is TRBJ2-1 and V is TRBV5-5; TRBD2 matches at 8 bases. There are 15 residues in the CDR3. V lost 4 bases to trimming and J lost 4 bases; unmatched junction nucleotides: 7. Germline V gene lookup returns CDR1 SGHKS and CDR2 YYEKEE (reference sequence). CDR3 loop: CASSIGAGEYNEQFF. CDR3 in DNA: TGTGCCAGCAGCATCGGAGCGGGAGAGTACAATGAGCAGTTCTTC.

This clone was recorded a few times. The chain is built from TRBV3-1 (or the pseudogene TRBV3-2) and TRBJ2-3; TRBD1 matches at 7 bases. The V and J ends lost 5 bases and 2 bases, in that order; junction bases with no gene match: 10. CDR1 and CDR2 from the germline V gene are LGHDT and YNNKEL (reference sequence). The CDR3 totals 16 residues. The CDR3 bases are TGTGCCAGCAGCTCCGCCGGGACAGAATTCACAGATACGCAGTATTTT. It specifies CASSSAGTEFTDTQYF.

The chain recombines TRBV7-2 with TRBJ2-1; perhaps TRBD2 as D (6 bases). V dropped 1 base and J dropped 9 bases, with 13 bases sitting between them. Per the germline V gene, CDR1 is SGHTA and CDR2 is FQGNSA. The CDR3 has 14 residues. CDR3 nucleotide sequence: TGTGCCAGCAGCTTAGTAGTCGCGGAGGGTGAGCAGTTCTTC. It codes for CASSLVVAEGEQFF.

The rearrangement joins TRBV19 to TRBJ1-5, with 8 nucleotides matching TRBD1. CDR1 and CDR2 from the germline V gene are LNHDA and SQIVND (reference sequence). The CDR3 is made up of 16 amino acids. With V trimmed by 4 bases and J by 7 bases, 12 bases remained unmatched. This chain's CDR3 is CASSTQKRQGLQPQHF. In DNA, the CDR3 is TGTGCCAGTAGTACACAAAAAAGACAGGGGTTACAGCCCCAGCATTTT.

DNA of the CDR3: TGCGCCAGCAGTGAGGGGCCTATAGCCAAAAACATTCAGTACTTC. This sequence encodes CASSEGPIAKNIQYF. The genes are TRBV10-2 and TRBJ2-4; D remains unclear. The CDR3 is 15 residues long. In germline, CDR1 is WSHSY, CDR2 SAAADI. Between the trimmed V and J ends, which lost 2 bases and 0 bases, there was a span of 8 bases.

The chain combines TRBV6-5 with TRBJ2-7; 8 nucleotides agree with TRBD2. This CDR3 comprises 14 residues. Trimming removed 6 bases from V and 5 bases from J; junction bases left unmatched: 9. Per germline, CDR1 MNHEY and CDR2 SVGAGI. This CDR3 is CASRAGGANDEQYF. In DNA, the CDR3 is TGTGCCAGCAGGGCCGGGGGGGCGAACGACGAGCAGTACTTC.

The V and J genes are TRBV6-4 and TRBJ1-5; 8 bases are a match to TRBD1. There are 13 residues in the CDR3. CDR1 is MRHNA, CDR2 SNTAGT, per germline. Germline trimming cut 6 bases from V and 4 bases from J; bases unmatched to any gene: 2. The CDR3, as DNA: TGTGCCAGCAGGACAGGGGTGAATCAGCCCCAGCATTTT. Its translation: CASRTGVNQPQHF.

The chain carries TRBV4-3 and TRBJ1-5; TRBD1 agrees at 7 bases. V dropped 0 bases and J dropped 3; count of bases not matched to a gene: 5. Germline values: CDR1 LGHNA, CDR2 YSLEER. This CDR3 contains 16 residues. This CDR3 is CASSQDDRALNQPQHF. The CDR3 coding sequence is TGCGCCAGCAGCCAAGATGACAGGGCCCTCAATCAGCCCCAGCATTTT.

The V and J genes are TRBV5-1 and TRBJ1-1; D is possibly TRBD1 (5 bases). CDR1 and CDR2 from the germline V gene are SGHRS and YFSETQ. Between the trimmed V and J ends, which lost 4 bases and 1 base, there was a span of 8 bases. The CDR3 has 13 amino acids. CDR3 residues: CASSPGGNTEAFF. DNA of the CDR3: TGCGCCAGCAGCCCGGGGGGGAACACTGAAGCTTTCTTT.

V and J are TRBV4-1 and TRBJ1-5, with D unclear. This CDR3 comprises 15 residues. Germline CDR1 and CDR2: MGHRA and YSYEKL. The V end lost 0 bases, the J end lost 5 bases, and 11 bases lay between the germline ends. The CDR3 DNA is TGCGCCAGCAGCCAAGATAATCAGCGTGATCAGCCCCAGCATTTT. Its translation: CASSQDNQRDQPQHF.

This chain uses TRBV5-6 with TRBJ1-3; the D is unclear. V lost 1 base to trimming and J lost 4 bases, with 6 bases between them. The germline CDR1 and CDR2 sequences are SGHDT and YYEEEE. The CDR3 length is 13 residues. The CDR3 spells CASSLLAGNTIYF. The CDR3 coding sequence is TGTGCCAGCAGCTTGTTAGCCGGAAACACCATATATTTT. The whole variable domain, remainder taken from reference TRBV5-6 and TRBJ1-3, is DAGVTQSPTHLIKTRGQQVTLRCSPKSGHDTVSWYQQALGQGPQFIFQYYEEEERQRGNFPDRFSGHQFPNYSSELNVNALLLGDSALYLCASSLLAGNTIYFGEGSWLTVV.

The chain recombines TRBV5-1 with TRBJ2-1; 16 bases match TRBD2. The germline V gene has CDR1 SGHRS and CDR2 YFSETQ. This CDR3 has 20 residues. After removal of 2 bases from V and 0 bases from J, the junction contained 8 bases not matched to a gene. CDR3 sequence (DNA): TGCGCCAGCAGCTTTTTGGGACTAGCGGGAGGGGGGAGCTCCTACAATGAGCAGTTCTTC. Translated, it gives CASSFLGLAGGGSSYNEQFF. Using reference TRBV5-1 and TRBJ2-1 for the parts outside the CDR3, the full variable domain is KAGVTQTPRYLIKTRGQQVTLSCSPISGHRSVSWYQQTPGQGLQFLFEYFSETQRNKGNFPGRFSGRQFSNSRSEMNVSTLELGDSALYLCASSFLGLAGGGSSYNEQFFGPGTRLTVL.

V is TRBV28 and J is TRBJ1-1; D unresolved. CDR1 is MDHEN and CDR2 is SYDVKM in the germline V gene. The CDR3 has 14 residues. V shed 6 bases and J shed 0 bases, with 11 bases lying between them. The CDR3 loop is CASRFSQMNTEAFF. CDR3 nucleotide sequence: TGTGCCAGCAGGTTTAGCCAGATGAACACTGAAGCTTTCTTT.